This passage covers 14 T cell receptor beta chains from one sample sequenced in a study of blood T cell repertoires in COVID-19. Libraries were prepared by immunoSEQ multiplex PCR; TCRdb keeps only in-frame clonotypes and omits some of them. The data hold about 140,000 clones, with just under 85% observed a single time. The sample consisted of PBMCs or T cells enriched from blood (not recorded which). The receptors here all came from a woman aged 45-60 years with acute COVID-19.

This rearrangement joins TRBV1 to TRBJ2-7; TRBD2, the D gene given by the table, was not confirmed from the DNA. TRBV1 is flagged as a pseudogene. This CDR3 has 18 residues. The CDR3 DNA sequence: TGCACCAGCAGCATGGGACTAGCGGGAGGGCCCAGCGCGTACGAGCAGTACTTC. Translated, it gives CTSSMGLAGGPSAYEQYF.

The CDR3 reads CASKTFGNTIYF. CDR3 sequence (DNA): TGTGCCAGCAAGACATTTGGGAACACCATATATTTT. The gene calls are TRBV7-2 and TRBJ1-3; D gene ambiguous. Germline values: CDR1 SGHTA, CDR2 FQGNSA. The germline V and J ends were trimmed by 7 bases and 7 bases, with 11 bases remaining between them. The CDR3 is 12 residues long.

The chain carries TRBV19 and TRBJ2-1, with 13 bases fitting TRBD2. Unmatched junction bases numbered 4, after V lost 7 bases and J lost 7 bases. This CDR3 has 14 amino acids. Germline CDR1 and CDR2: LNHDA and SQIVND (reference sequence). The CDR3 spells CASTSGLAGNEQFF. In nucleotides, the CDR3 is TGTGCCAGTACCTCGGGACTAGCGGGAAATGAGCAGTTCTTC.

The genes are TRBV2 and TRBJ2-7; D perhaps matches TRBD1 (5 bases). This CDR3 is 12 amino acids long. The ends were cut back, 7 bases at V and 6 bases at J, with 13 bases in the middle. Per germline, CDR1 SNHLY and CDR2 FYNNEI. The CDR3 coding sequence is TGTGCCAGCAATGCACAGGTTTCCGAGCAGTACTTC. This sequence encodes CASNAQVSEQYF.

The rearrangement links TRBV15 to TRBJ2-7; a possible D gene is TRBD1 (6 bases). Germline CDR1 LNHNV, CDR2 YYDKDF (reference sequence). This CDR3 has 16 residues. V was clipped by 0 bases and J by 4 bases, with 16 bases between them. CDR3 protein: CATSRDLAGVWYEQYF. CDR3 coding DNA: TGTGCCACCAGCAGAGATCTCGCAGGGGTTTGGTACGAGCAGTACTTC.

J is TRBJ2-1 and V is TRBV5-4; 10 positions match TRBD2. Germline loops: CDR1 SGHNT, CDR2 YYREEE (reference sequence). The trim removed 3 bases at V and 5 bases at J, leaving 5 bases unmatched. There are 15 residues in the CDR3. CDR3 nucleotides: TGTGCCAGCAGCTGGGGACTAGCGTTGAACAATGAGCAGTTCTTC. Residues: CASSWGLALNNEQFF.

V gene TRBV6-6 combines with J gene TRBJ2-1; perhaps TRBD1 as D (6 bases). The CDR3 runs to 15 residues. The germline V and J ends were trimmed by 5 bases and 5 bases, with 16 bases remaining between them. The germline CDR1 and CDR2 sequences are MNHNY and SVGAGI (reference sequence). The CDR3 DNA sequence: TGTGCCAGCAGTCCCTCCGGGACATTGAACAATGAGCAGTTCTTC. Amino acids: CASSPSGTLNNEQFF.

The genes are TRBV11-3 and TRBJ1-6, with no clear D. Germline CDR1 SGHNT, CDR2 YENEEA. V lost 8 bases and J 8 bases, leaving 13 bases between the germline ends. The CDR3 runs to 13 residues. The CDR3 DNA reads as TGTGCCAGCTCCCCCTCCGGGGATTCACCCCTCCACTTT. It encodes CASSPSGDSPLHF.

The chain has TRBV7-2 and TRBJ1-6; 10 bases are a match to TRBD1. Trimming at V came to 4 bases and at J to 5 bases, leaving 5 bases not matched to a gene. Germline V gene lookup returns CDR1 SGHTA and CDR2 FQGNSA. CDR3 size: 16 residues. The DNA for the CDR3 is TGTGCCAGCAGCTGGGCGGGACAGGGGAATAATTCACCCCTCCACTTT. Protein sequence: CASSWAGQGNNSPLHF.

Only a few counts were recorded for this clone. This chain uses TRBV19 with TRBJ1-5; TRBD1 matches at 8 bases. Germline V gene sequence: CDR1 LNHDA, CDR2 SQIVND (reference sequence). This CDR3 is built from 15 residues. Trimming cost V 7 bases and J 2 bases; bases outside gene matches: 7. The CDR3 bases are TGTGCCAGTACAAGACAGGGGACGGGCAATCAGCCCCAGCATTTT. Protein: CASTRQGTGNQPQHF. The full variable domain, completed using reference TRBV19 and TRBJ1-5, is DGGITQSPKYLFRKEGQNVTLSCEQNLNHDAMYWYRQDPGQGLRLIYYSQIVNDFQKGDIAEGYSVSREKKESFPLTVTSAQKNPTAFYLCASTRQGTGNQPQHFGDGTRLSIL.

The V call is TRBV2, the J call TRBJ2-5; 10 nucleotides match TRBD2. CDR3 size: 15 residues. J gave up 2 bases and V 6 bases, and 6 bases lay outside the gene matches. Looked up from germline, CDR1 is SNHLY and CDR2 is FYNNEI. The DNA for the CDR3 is TGTGCCAGCAGCCTAGGACTAGCGGATCAAGAGACCCAGTACTTC. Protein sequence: CASSLGLADQETQYF.

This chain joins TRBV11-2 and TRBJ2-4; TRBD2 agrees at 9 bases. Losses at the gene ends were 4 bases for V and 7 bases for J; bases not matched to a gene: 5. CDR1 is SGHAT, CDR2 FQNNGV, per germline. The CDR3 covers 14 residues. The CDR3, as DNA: TGTGCCAGCAGCTCTCTAGCGGGACGGAACATTCAGTACTTC. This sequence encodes CASSSLAGRNIQYF.

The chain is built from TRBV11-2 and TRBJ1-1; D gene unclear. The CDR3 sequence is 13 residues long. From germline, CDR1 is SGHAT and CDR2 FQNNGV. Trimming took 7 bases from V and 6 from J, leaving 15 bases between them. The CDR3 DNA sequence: TGTGCCAGCACCGTTCGAGGCGGGGCTGAAGCTTTCTTT. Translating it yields CASTVRGGAEAFF. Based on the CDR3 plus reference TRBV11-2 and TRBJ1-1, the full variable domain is EAGVAQSPRYKIIEKRQSVAFWCNPISGHATLYWYQQILGQGPKLLIQFQNNGVVDDSQLPKDRFSAERLKGVDSTLKIQPAKLEDSAVYLCASTVRGGAEAFFGQGTRLTVV.

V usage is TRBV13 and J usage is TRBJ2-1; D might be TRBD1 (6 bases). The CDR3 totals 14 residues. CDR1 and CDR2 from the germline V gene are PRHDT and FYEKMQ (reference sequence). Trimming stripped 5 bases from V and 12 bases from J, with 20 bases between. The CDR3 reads CASSGGRDLRGQFF. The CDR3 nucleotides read TGTGCCAGCAGCGGGGGCCGGGACCTCCGGGGGCAGTTCTTC.